A single sample is the source of the 22 T cell receptor beta chains below, sequenced in a study of blood T cell repertoires in COVID-19. Generated by immunoSEQ multiplex PCR, the TCRdb table keeps only in-frame clones and is missing some. This table holds 45,000 to 70,000 clones, roughly four fifths found once. The material sequenced was peripheral blood. These receptors all come from a woman aged 80 or older with acute or convalescent COVID-19.

Here the CDR3 DNA reads TGCAGCGTTAAAAGCACTAGCGGGGGTCCGGTCGGTGACATTCAGTACTTC. Its protein is CSVKSTSGGPVGDIQYF. The gene calls are TRBV29-1 and TRBJ2-4, with 11 bases aligning to TRBD2. Germline CDR1 SQVTM, CDR2 ANQGSEA. The V and J ends lost 5 bases and 8 bases, in that order; junction bases with no gene match: 17. The CDR3 sequence is 17 residues long.

DNA for the CDR3: TGTGCCAGCAGTTACTCGGGGGGTAGTAGGTCTGGCTACACCTTC. It specifies CASSYSGGSRSGYTF. V and J are TRBV6-5 and TRBJ1-2; a possible D gene is TRBD1 (5 bases). V shed 0 bases and J shed 7 bases, with 15 bases lying between them. Germline loops: CDR1 MNHEY, CDR2 SVGAGI. The CDR3 contains 15 residues.

V gene TRBV5-4 combines with J gene TRBJ2-1, with TRBD2 matching over 7 bases. The CDR3 length is 14 residues. The trim removed 2 bases at V and 8 bases at J, leaving 7 bases unmatched. Germline-derived CDR1 and CDR2 are SGHNT and YYREEE (reference sequence). The CDR3 nucleotides are TGTGCCAGCAGCTTTGGCGGACTAGTGGATGAGCAGTTCTTC. Translation gives CASSFGGLVDEQFF.

The V and J genes are TRBV3-1 (or the pseudogene TRBV3-2) and TRBJ2-7, with TRBD2 identical over 9 bases. The J segment lost 4 bases and the V segment lost 3 bases, leaving 10 bases of the junction unmatched. CDR1 is LGHDT, CDR2 YNNKEL, per germline (reference sequence). This CDR3 is built from 16 residues. The CDR3 loop reads CASSQANSGGLYEQYF. The CDR3 bases are TGTGCCAGCAGCCAGGCAAATAGCGGGGGCTTATACGAGCAGTACTTC.

This clone was seen a single time. This chain connects TRBV6-1 to TRBJ1-6; 7 positions agree with TRBD1. The length of the CDR3 is 16 residues. The J segment lost 5 bases and the V segment lost 4 bases, leaving 8 bases of the junction unmatched. In germline, CDR1 is MNHNS, CDR2 SASEGT. The CDR3 loop reads CASSVTDRANNSPLHF. For the CDR3, the DNA is TGTGCCAGCAGTGTGACCGACAGGGCTAATAATTCACCCCTCCACTTT.

This sequence joins TRBV7-6 and TRBJ2-2; 10 nucleotides line up with TRBD2. The CDR3 runs 16 residues. V lost 1 base and J lost 6; bases outside the gene matches: 5. The germline V gene has CDR1 SGHVS and CDR2 FNYEAQ. The chain's CDR3 is CASSLGTSGLSGELFF. The CDR3 region has the DNA TGTGCCAGCAGCTTAGGGACTAGCGGTCTCTCCGGGGAGCTGTTTTTT.

This clone was counted between two and nine times. The V gene is TRBV3-1 (or the pseudogene TRBV3-2), the J gene TRBJ2-7, with TRBD2 identical over 15 bases. CDR1 LGHDT and CDR2 YNNKEL come from the germline V gene (reference sequence). CDR3 length equals 13 residues. The ends lost 9 bases at V and 4 bases at J; junction bases unmatched: 1. This CDR3 is CASGLAGGYEQYF. CDR3 coding DNA: TGTGCCAGTGGACTAGCGGGAGGGTACGAGCAGTACTTC.

The rearrangement joins TRBV10-3 to TRBJ2-4; D may be TRBD1 (5 bases). The V gene's germline CDR1 is ENHRY and CDR2 SYGVKD. This CDR3 region has 12 residues. V was clipped by 10 bases and J by 9 bases, with 16 bases between them. CDR3 nucleotides: TGTGCCACCTCAGAGGACCAGGGCATTCAGTACTTC. Translated, it gives CATSEDQGIQYF.

The chain joins TRBV28 to TRBJ2-3; TRBD2 agrees at 9 bases. The CDR3 runs 15 residues. Germline V gene lookup returns CDR1 MDHEN and CDR2 SYDVKM. V shed 8 bases and J 2 bases; nucleotides not matched to a gene: 8. This CDR3 reads CASDSGGLHTDTQYF. The CDR3 bases are TGTGCCAGCGATAGCGGGGGCCTACACACAGATACGCAGTATTTT.

This rearrangement joins TRBV24-1 to TRBJ1-1; D gene unclear. Germline V gene lookup returns CDR1 KGHDR and CDR2 SFDVKD. The CDR3 is 12 amino acids. Trimming took 7 bases from V and 4 from J, leaving 9 bases between them. The CDR3 DNA is TGTGCCACCAGAAACAGTGGCACTGAAGCTTTCTTT. Amino acids: CATRNSGTEAFF.

V and J are TRBV18 and TRBJ2-2; weak D call: TRBD1 (6 bases). The V end was cut by 3 bases, the J end by 6 bases, with 20 bases between. The CDR3 sequence is 17 residues long. Per the germline V gene, CDR1 is KGHSH and CDR2 is LQKENI. For the CDR3, the DNA is TGTGCCAGCTCACCCCGGCGATCGGACACAGGGTCCGGGGAGCTGTTTTTT. This sequence encodes CASSPRRSDTGSGELFF.

V is TRBV3-1 (or the pseudogene TRBV3-2) and J is TRBJ2-1, with 9 bases aligning to TRBD2. Unmatched junction bases numbered 4, after V lost 1 base and J lost 9 bases. This CDR3 is 14 amino acids long. Germline values: CDR1 LGHDT, CDR2 YNNKEL (reference sequence). The CDR3 DNA sequence: TGTGCCAGCAGCCAAGCTCTGCGGGAGGGTGAGCAGTTCTTC. Translation: CASSQALREGEQFF.

The chain is built from TRBV30 and TRBJ1-5; TRBD1 agrees at 7 bases. Trimming removed 4 bases from V and 1 base from J; junction bases left unmatched: 1. Germline V lookup: CDR1 GTSNPN, CDR2 SVGIG (reference sequence). This CDR3 is built from 13 residues. CDR3 nucleotide sequence: TGTGCCTGGAACAGGGGAAGCAATCAGCCCCAGCATTTT. This codes for CAWNRGSNQPQHF.

The chain recombines TRBV11-3 with TRBJ2-7; D perhaps matches TRBD2 (7 bases). Germline V CDR1 and CDR2: SGHNT, YENEEA. V dropped 8 bases and J dropped 3 bases, with 17 bases sitting between them. This CDR3 comprises 14 residues. Written as DNA, the CDR3 is TGTGCCAGCGCCGGGCGGGGGCTTCTCTACGAGCAGTACTTC. Amino acids: CASAGRGLLYEQYF.

V gene TRBV2 combines with J gene TRBJ2-7; 10 bases are shared with TRBD1. The CDR3 loop spans 15 amino acids. CDR1 is SNHLY and CDR2 is FYNNEI in the germline V gene. V shed 3 bases and J 0 bases; nucleotides not matched to a gene: 2. The CDR3 loop reads CASSDRTGGSYEQYF. The CDR3 DNA is TGTGCCAGCAGTGACAGGACAGGGGGCTCCTACGAGCAGTACTTC.

The CDR3 DNA sequence: TGTGCCAGCTCTCGGGACTATCGAACCTACGAGCAGTACTTC. Translating it yields CASSRDYRTYEQYF. V and J are TRBV7-2 and TRBJ2-7, with 7 positions matching TRBD2. Unmatched junction bases numbered 9, after V lost 8 bases and J lost 2 bases. Germline-derived CDR1 and CDR2 are SGHTA and FQGNSA. The CDR3 sequence is 14 residues long.

This chain links TRBV24-1 with TRBJ2-1; tentatively, D is TRBD2 (5 bases). CDR3 length: 17 residues. CDR1 is KGHDR and CDR2 is SFDVKD in the germline V gene. Trimming took 4 bases from V and 0 from J, leaving 15 bases between them. The CDR3 is CATSDPSARGSYNEQFF. CDR3 DNA sequence: TGTGCCACCAGTGACCCCAGCGCCCGGGGCTCCTACAATGAGCAGTTCTTC.

This chain links TRBV6-5 with TRBJ1-5; TRBD1 matches at 7 bases. Germline-derived CDR1 and CDR2 are MNHEY and SVGAGI. The J segment lost 7 bases and the V segment lost 6 bases, leaving 9 bases of the junction unmatched. The CDR3 runs to 14 residues. The CDR3 reads CASREEGAWQPQHF. The CDR3 DNA follows: TGTGCCAGCAGAGAGGAGGGGGCTTGGCAGCCCCAGCATTTT.

The V gene is TRBV5-4, the J gene TRBJ2-3; 7 positions match TRBD1. CDR3 length equals 16 residues. Unmatched junction bases numbered 8, after V lost 0 bases and J lost 4 bases. From germline, CDR1 is SGHNT and CDR2 YYREEE (reference sequence). This CDR3 reads CASSLGQGFRADTQYF. CDR3 in DNA: TGTGCCAGCAGCTTGGGACAGGGTTTTAGGGCAGATACGCAGTATTTT.

This clone has a count of ten or more. The CDR3, as DNA: TGTGCCAGCAGTTTAGGTCTAGCGGGAGAGCAGTTCTTC. It codes for CASSLGLAGEQFF. The chain employs TRBV12-3 or TRBV12-4 and TRBJ2-1; TRBD2 agrees at 9 bases. V was pared by 1 base and J by 10 bases, with 2 bases of the junction left unmatched. The CDR3 has 13 residues.

The chain links TRBV10-3 to TRBJ2-1; 8 positions match TRBD1. V dropped 6 bases and J dropped 5; count of bases not matched to a gene: 9. The CDR3 has 15 residues. The V gene's germline CDR1 is ENHRY and CDR2 SYGVKD. In DNA, the CDR3 is TGTGCCATCAGCTCAGGGGGCCGCTTGGACAATGAGCAGTTCTTC. Amino acid sequence: CAISSGGRLDNEQFF.

This clone was counted a few times. The chain has TRBV3-1 (or the pseudogene TRBV3-2) and TRBJ2-2, with D perhaps matching TRBD2 (6 bases). Trimming removed 4 bases from V and 6 bases from J, with 15 bases in between. The CDR3 loop spans 15 amino acids. Germline values: CDR1 LGHDT, CDR2 YNNKEL (reference sequence). The CDR3 DNA reads as TGTGCCAGCAGCCCCGGAGGGAGGATCGCCGGGGAGCTGTTTTTT. Encoded protein: CASSPGGRIAGELFF.